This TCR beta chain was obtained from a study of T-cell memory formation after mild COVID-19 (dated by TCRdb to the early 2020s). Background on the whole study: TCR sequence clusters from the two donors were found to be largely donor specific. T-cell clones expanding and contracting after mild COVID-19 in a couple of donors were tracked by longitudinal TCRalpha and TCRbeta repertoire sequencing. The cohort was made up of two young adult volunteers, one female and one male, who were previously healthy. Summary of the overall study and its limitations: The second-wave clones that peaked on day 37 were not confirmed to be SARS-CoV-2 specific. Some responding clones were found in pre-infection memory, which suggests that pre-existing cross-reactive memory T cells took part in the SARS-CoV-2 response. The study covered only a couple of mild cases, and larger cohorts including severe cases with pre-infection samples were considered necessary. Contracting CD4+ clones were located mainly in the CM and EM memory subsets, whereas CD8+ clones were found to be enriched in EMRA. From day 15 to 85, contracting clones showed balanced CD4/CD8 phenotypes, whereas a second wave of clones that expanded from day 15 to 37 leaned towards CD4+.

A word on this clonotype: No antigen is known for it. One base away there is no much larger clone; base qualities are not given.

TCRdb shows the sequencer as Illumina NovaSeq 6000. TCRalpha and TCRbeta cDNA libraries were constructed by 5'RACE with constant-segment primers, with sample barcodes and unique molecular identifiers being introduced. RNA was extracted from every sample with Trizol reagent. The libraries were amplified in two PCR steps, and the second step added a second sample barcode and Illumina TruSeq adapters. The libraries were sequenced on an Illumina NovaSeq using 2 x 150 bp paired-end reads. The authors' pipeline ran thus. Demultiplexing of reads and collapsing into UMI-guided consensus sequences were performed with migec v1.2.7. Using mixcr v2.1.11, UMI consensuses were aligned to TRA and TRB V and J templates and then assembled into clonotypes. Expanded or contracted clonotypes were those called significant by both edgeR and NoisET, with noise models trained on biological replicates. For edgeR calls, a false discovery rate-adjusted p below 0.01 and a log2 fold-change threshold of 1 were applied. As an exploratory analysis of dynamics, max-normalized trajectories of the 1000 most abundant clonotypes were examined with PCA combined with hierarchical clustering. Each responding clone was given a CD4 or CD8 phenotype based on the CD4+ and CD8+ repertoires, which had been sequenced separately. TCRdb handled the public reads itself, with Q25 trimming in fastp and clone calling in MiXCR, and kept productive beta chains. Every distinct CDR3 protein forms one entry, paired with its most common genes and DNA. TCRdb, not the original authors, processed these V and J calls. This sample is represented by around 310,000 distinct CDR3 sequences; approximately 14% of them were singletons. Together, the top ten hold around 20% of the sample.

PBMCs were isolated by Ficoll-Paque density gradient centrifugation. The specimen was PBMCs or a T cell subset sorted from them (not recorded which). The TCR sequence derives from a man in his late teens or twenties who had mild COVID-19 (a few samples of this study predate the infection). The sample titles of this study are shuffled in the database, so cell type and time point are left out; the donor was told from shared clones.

The nucleotides are TGTGCCAGCAGTCTGCCGGACAGTTCCTACGAGCAGTACTTC. The resulting protein is CASSLPDSSYEQYF. The chain is encoded by TRBV6-2 or TRBV6-3 joined to TRBJ2-7, with TRBD1 as a weak D call on 6 bases. The junction shows trimming of 5 bases on V and 1 base on J, plus 12 bases between the germline ends. Based on the germline V gene, the CDR1 and CDR2 sequences are MNHEY and SVGEGT. Reading from cysteine to phenylalanine, the CDR3 counts 14 amino acids. Solely the CDR3 DNA is kept, with 42 bases framed from the first base.